Each of the 2 T cell receptor beta chains below was sequenced from the same sample in a study of T cells in Graves' hyperthyroidism and ophthalmopathy. Researchers took RNA transcripts and amplified the TCR beta CDR3 regions from them. Carried out on the TCR CDR3, a first-round RT-PCR used the HTBI primer set. In TCRdb, the multiplex PCR reads were re-called with MiXCR into one record per CDR3 protein. The table includes 40,000 to 65,000 distinct CDR3 sequences, around 48% detected once. Source material: blood. These receptor sequences come from a woman in her 50s with Graves' ophthalmopathy.

About this clonotype itself: This may be a read error: a much more frequent sequence differs by one nucleotide. The rearrangement links TRBV4-1 to TRBJ1-6; possible D gene TRBD1, 6 bases. Germline CDR1 reads MGHRA; CDR2 reads YSYEKL. There are 15 residues in the CDR3. CDR3 nucleotides: TGCGCCAGCAACCAAAGGGGGGGGGGTAATTCACCCCTCCACTTT. Translation gives CASNQRGGGNSPLHF.

Notes on this clonotype: The CDR3 does not close with the conserved phenylalanine or tryptophan, likely indicating a read error. The V and J genes are TRBV7-9 and TRBJ2-2; D not resolved. Germline V gene data show CDR1 as SEHNR and CDR2 as FQNEAQ (reference sequence). V was shortened by 5 bases and J by 0 bases, with 4 bases between the two germline ends. The CDR3 length is 13 residues. The CDR3: CASSHPNTGELFV. The CDR3 bases are TGTGCCAGCAGCCACCCGAACACCGGGGAGCTGTTTGTT.